This is a list of T cell receptor beta chains from one sample in a study of somatic mutations in cytotoxic T cells in rheumatoid arthritis. This table comes from immunoSEQ multiplex PCR, and its TCRdb copy is limited to in-frame clones, with some not included. The table has 6,500 to 8,500 clones, roughly 77% seen once. The sequenced sample was CD8+ T cells sorted from blood. These receptors originate from an adult with rheumatoid arthritis. The CDR3 runs from the conserved cysteine through the conserved F or W. Each record gives: J gene, V gene, clone size, D gene, CDR3 DNA, CDR3 protein. A D gene is named only where the DNA matches it firmly. Not all rows give a size; the values are once, few, many and, for expanded clones, a class.

>TRBJ2-4|TRBV15|.|.
TGTGCCACCAGCAGAGGGACGGTGGAAAACATTCAGTACTTC
CATSRGTVENIQYF
>TRBJ2-1|TRBV6-5|.|TRBD1
TGTGCCAGCAGAGGACAGGGGATGAGTGAGCAGTTCTTC
CASRGQGMSEQFF
>TRBJ1-5|TRBV7-8|.|.
TGTGCCAGCAGCCGATCAGGCACCTATAGCAATCAGCCCCAGCATTTT
CASSRSGTYSNQPQHF
>TRBJ2-1|TRBV11-2|.|.
TGTGCCAGCAGCTTAGTAGGGACCTACAATGAGCAGTTCTTC
CASSLVGTYNEQFF
>TRBJ1-2|TRBV4-3|.|.
TGCGCCAGCAGCCAAGATCTACTCCTTAACTATGGCTACACCTTC
CASSQDLLLNYGYTF
>TRBJ1-6|TRBV10-2|.|TRBD1
TGCGCCAGCAGCTCCGGGGGACAGGGGGCCGCGGCCCTAAATTCACCCCTCCACTTT
CASSSGGQGAAALNSPLHF
>TRBJ2-5|TRBV10-2|.|.
TGCGCCAGCAGGAGTAGCGAGACCCAGTACTTC
CASRSSETQYF
>TRBJ1-6|TRBV5-6|.|.
TGTGCCAGCAGCCTATACGGCAGGAGTAATTCACCCCTCCACTTT
CASSLYGRSNSPLHF
>TRBJ1-5|TRBV7-2|.|.
TGTGCCAGCAGCTTATTTGGGGGCTCGGGTTTCCAGCCCCAGCATTTT
CASSLFGGSGFQPQHF
>TRBJ2-1|TRBV5-1|.|.
TGCGCCAGCAGCACCCCAGGGAATGAGCAGTTCTTC
CASSTPGNEQFF
>TRBJ2-3|TRBV27|.|.
TGTGCCAGCAGTTCCACAGATACGCAGTATTTT
CASSSTDTQYF
>TRBJ1-3|TRBV27|.|.
TGTGCCAGCAGGCCCGGGGGGGCTGGAAACACCATATATTTT
CASRPGGAGNTIYF
>TRBJ1-3|TRBV27|.|TRBD1
TGTGCCAGCAAGGGACAGGAGACTGGAAACACCATATATTTT
CASKGQETGNTIYF
>TRBJ2-7|TRBV27|.|.
TGTGCCAGCAGTTTTAGGACACACTCCTACGAGCAGTACTTC
CASSFRTHSYEQYF
>TRBJ2-7|TRBV4-3|once|TRBD1
TGCGCCAGCAGCCAAGTGGGGACAGGGGGCGCCGAGCAGTACTTC
CASSQVGTGGAEQYF
>TRBJ2-2|TRBV6-5|.|.
TGTGCCAGCTTGAAGGGAACGAACACCGGGGAGCTGTTTTTT
CASLKGTNTGELFF
>TRBJ1-3|TRBV15|.|TRBD1
TGTGCCACGAGGCCCGGGGACAGGGCTGGAAACACCATATATTTT
CATRPGDRAGNTIYF
>TRBJ2-5|TRBV4-2|.|.
TGTGCCAGCAGCCCGGCCGAGACAGAGACCCAGTACTTC
CASSPAETETQYF
>TRBJ2-5|TRBV6-1|once|TRBD2
TGTGCCAGCAGATTGGGTAGCGGGGGTTGGGAGACCCAGTACTTC
CASRLGSGGWETQYF
>TRBJ1-1|TRBV5-1|.|.
TGCGCCAGCAGCTTGACGCCTGAGAACACTGAAGCTTTCTTT
CASSLTPENTEAFF